This T cell receptor beta chain was captured in a study of blood T cell dynamics during melanoma immunotherapy. The time point was: week 3, after first cycle of checkpoint inhibitor. This clone has only a few counts. This CDR3 contains 11 residues. Trimming cost V 1 base and J 7 bases, with 5 bases left between them. From germline, CDR1 is SGHAT and CDR2 FQNNGV. Libraries were prepared by immunoSEQ multiplex PCR; TCRdb keeps only in-frame clonotypes and omits some of them. The sample yields about 7,600 clones, about 83% seen once. The input for sequencing was blood, taken from a patient treated with checkpoint blockade. V and J are TRBV11-2 and TRBJ2-7; D is uncertain. The receptor's source is a human donor with melanoma. CDR3 in amino acids: CASSLGVEQYF. The CDR3 nucleotides read TGTGCCAGCAGCTTAGGGGTTGAGCAGTACTTC. The full variable domain, in which reference TRBV11-2 and TRBJ2-7 provide the parts outside the CDR3, is EAGVAQSPRYKIIEKRQSVAFWCNPISGHATLYWYQQILGQGPKLLIQFQNNGVVDDSQLPKDRFSAERLKGVDSTLKIQPAKLEDSAVYLCASSLGVEQYFGPGTRLTVT.